These 10 T cell receptor beta chains originate from one sample sequenced in a study of cytomegalovirus exposure and HLA in healthy donors. PCR was performed using 60 Vbeta and 13 Jbeta primers. Clones were read by immunoSEQ multiplex PCR, and TCRdb kept only the in-frame ones, dropping some. The sample contains around 65,000 clones, more than 60% of which appear only once. Sequencing was performed on PBMCs. These receptors were collected from a man over 45 in good health and CMV-seropositive.

The chain recombines TRBV28 with TRBJ2-4; 8 nucleotides match TRBD1. This CDR3 spans 15 amino acids. The V gene's germline CDR1 is MDHEN and CDR2 SYDVKM. With V trimmed by 5 bases and J by 0 bases, 3 bases remained unmatched. The CDR3 bases are TGTGCCAGCAGTGGACAGGGACTAGCCAAAAACATTCAGTACTTC. Translating it yields CASSGQGLAKNIQYF.

This chain joins TRBV12-5 and TRBJ2-3, with D uncertain. The germline V gene encodes CDR1 LGHNT and CDR2 FRNRAP. Trimming stripped 1 base from V and 6 bases from J, with 17 bases between. The CDR3 is made up of 16 amino acids. The CDR3 DNA reads TGTGCTAGTGGTTTGGAAGACTTTTGGGTGTTGGATACGCAGTATTTT. Translating it yields CASGLEDFWVLDTQYF.

The rearrangement links TRBV7-2 to TRBJ1-2, with D tentatively TRBD1 (5 bases). V lost 0 bases and J 8 bases, leaving 16 bases between the germline ends. Germline CDR1 is SGHTA and CDR2 is FQGNSA. The CDR3 sequence is 15 residues long. This chain's CDR3 is CASSLAGGNWGGYTF. The CDR3 DNA is TGTGCCAGCAGCTTAGCGGGCGGCAACTGGGGCGGCTACACCTTC.

The chain links TRBV7-3 to TRBJ1-1; D is possibly TRBD1 (5 bases). Trimming removed 2 bases at V and 4 bases at J, with 23 bases between. Germline CDR1 SGHTA, CDR2 FQGTGA. CDR3 size: 18 residues. This CDR3 is CASSLYSMGGRAGTEAFF. For the CDR3, the DNA is TGTGCCAGCAGCTTATATTCTATGGGAGGCAGGGCGGGCACTGAAGCTTTCTTT. The full variable domain, rest sourced from reference TRBV7-3 and TRBJ1-1, is GAGVSQTPSNKVTEKGKYVELRCDPISGHTALYWYRQSLGQGPEFLIYFQGTGAADDSGLPNDRFFAVRPEGSVSTLKIQRTERGDSAVYLCASSLYSMGGRAGTEAFFGQGTRLTVV.

The J gene is TRBJ2-1, the V gene TRBV10-3; possibly TRBD2 for D (5 bases). V lost 0 bases, J lost 0 bases, and 6 bases lay in between. The CDR3 totals 15 residues. Germline CDR1 ENHRY, CDR2 SYGVKD. CDR3: CAISESGSSYNEQFF. DNA of the CDR3: TGTGCCATCAGTGAGTCGGGGAGCTCCTACAATGAGCAGTTCTTC.

This sequence joins TRBV7-8 and TRBJ1-2, with a possible D match to TRBD1 (5 bases). V lost 2 bases and J 2 bases, leaving 6 bases between the germline ends. Germline V gene lookup returns CDR1 SGHVS and CDR2 FQNEAQ. The CDR3 totals 13 residues. For the CDR3, the DNA is TGTGCCAGCAGCTTACCAGGGAACTATGGCTACACCTTC. Translating gives CASSLPGNYGYTF.

There are a few counts of this clone. One base separates it from a far larger clone, so it is likely a read error. The identical CDR3 is also encoded by other nucleotide sequences in the sample. The chain recombines TRBV7-3 with TRBJ2-1; D not certain. CDR3 size: 17 residues. CDR1 SGHTA and CDR2 FQGTGA come from the germline V gene. Trimming removed 5 bases from V and 3 bases from J, with 20 bases in between. CDR3 coding DNA: TGTGCCAGCAGCCAAGATATGATCGTACTCATCTACAATGAGCAGTTCTTC. Protein: CASSQDMIVLIYNEQFF.

The chain is built from TRBV9 and TRBJ2-5; 9 positions match TRBD2. The CDR3 length is 20 residues. In germline, CDR1 is SGDLS, CDR2 YYNGEE. J gave up 1 base and V 0 bases, and 16 bases lay outside the gene matches. The CDR3 is CASSVAPSHWGGRVQETQYF. The CDR3 DNA follows: TGTGCCAGCAGCGTAGCTCCTTCACATTGGGGCGGGAGGGTCCAAGAGACCCAGTACTTC.

The chain is built from TRBV5-4 and TRBJ2-3; tentatively, D is TRBD1 (5 bases). The ends were cut back, 2 bases at V and 5 bases at J, with 12 bases in the middle. CDR1 SGHNT and CDR2 YYREEE come from the germline V gene (reference sequence). This CDR3 region has 14 residues. The CDR3 loop is CASSFGKGVDTQYF. As DNA, the CDR3 is TGTGCCAGCAGCTTTGGCAAAGGGGTAGATACGCAGTATTTT.

The J gene is TRBJ2-1, the V gene TRBV11-2, with TRBD2 identical over 11 bases. The V gene's germline CDR1 is SGHAT and CDR2 FQNNGV. The CDR3 sequence is 15 residues long. V shed 1 base and J 10 bases; nucleotides not matched to a gene: 6. The DNA of the CDR3 is TGTGCCAGCAGCTTAGTAGCGGGAGGGCCGGGAGAGCAGTTCTTC. Its protein is CASSLVAGGPGEQFF.